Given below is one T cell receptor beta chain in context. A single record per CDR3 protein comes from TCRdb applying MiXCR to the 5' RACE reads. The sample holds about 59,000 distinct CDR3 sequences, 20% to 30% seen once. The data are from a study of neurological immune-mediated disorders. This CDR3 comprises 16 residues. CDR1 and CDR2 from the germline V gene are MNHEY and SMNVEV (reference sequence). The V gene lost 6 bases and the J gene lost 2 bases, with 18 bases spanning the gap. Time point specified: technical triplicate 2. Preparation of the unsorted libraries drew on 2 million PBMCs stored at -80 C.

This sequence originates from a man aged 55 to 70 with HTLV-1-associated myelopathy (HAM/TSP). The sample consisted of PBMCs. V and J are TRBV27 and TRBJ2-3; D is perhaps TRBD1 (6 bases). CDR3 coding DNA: TGTGCCAGCAGGGTACAGGGTGCTCGATTCACAGATACGCAGTATTTT. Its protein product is CASRVQGARFTDTQYF.